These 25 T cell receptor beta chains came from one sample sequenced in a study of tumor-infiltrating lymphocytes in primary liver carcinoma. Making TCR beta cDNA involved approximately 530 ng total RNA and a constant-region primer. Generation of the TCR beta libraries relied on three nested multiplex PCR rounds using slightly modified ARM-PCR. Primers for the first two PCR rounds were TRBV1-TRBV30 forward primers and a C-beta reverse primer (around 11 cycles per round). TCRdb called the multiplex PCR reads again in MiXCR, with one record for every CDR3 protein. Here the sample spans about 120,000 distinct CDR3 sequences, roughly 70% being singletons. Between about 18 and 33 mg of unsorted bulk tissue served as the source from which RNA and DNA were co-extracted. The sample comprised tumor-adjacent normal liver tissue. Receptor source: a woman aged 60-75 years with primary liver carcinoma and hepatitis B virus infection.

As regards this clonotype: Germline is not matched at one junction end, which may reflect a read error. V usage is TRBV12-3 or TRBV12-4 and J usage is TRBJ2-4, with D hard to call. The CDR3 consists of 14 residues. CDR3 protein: CASNPERSSNIQYF. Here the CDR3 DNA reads TGTGCCAGCAACCCGGAGAGGAGTAGCAACATTCAGTACTTT.

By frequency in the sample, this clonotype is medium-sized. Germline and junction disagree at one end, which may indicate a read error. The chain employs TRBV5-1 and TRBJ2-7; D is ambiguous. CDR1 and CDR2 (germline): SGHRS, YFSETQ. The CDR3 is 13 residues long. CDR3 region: CASSSQGSYEQYF. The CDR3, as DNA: TGTGCCAGCAGCTCCCAAGGTTCGTACGAGCAGTACTTC.

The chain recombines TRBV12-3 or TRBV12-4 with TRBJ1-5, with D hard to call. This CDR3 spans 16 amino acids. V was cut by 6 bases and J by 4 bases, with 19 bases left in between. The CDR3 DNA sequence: TGTGCCAGCAGCGTAGCAGCCGCATATAGTAATCAGCCCCAGCATTTT. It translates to CASSVAAAYSNQPQHF.

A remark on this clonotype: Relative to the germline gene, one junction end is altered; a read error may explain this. CDR3: CATSDGGADTQCF. The CDR3 DNA reads TGTGCCACCAGCGATGGGGGGGCAGATACGCAGTGTTTT. The chain recombines TRBV24-1 with TRBJ2-3; TRBD2 is a possible D gene (7 bases). Per the germline V gene, CDR1 is KGHDR and CDR2 is SFDVKD. The CDR3 covers 13 residues.

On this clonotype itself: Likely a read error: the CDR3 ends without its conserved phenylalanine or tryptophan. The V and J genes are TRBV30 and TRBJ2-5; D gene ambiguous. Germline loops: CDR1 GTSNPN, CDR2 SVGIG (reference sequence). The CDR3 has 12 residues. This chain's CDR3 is CGWSADRETQYI. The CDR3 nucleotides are TGTGGCTGGAGTGCCGATCGAGAGACCCAGTACATC.

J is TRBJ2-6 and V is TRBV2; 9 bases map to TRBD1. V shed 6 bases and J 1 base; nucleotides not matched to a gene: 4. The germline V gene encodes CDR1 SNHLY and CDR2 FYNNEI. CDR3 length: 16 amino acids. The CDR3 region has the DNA TGTGCCAGCAGGACGGGACAGGGATCTGGGGCCAACGTCCTGACTTTC. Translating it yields CASRTGQGSGANVLTF.

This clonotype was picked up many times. CDR3 sequence reads: CSAEGQEYPYEQYF. The CDR3 coding sequence is TGCAGCGCCGAGGGACAGGAGTATCCCTACGAGCAGTACTTC. V is TRBV29-1 and J is TRBJ2-7; 8 bases fit TRBD1. This CDR3 has 14 amino acids. The J segment lost 2 bases and the V segment lost 7 bases, leaving 10 bases of the junction unmatched. Germline V gene lookup returns CDR1 SQVTM and CDR2 ANQGSEA.

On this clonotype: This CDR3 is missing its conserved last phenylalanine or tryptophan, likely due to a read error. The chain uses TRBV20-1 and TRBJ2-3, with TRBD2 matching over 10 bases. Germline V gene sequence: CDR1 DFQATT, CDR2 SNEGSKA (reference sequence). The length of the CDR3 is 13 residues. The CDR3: CNALGLAIDTQYS. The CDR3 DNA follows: TGCAATGCGCTGGGACTAGCGATCGATACGCAGTATTCT.

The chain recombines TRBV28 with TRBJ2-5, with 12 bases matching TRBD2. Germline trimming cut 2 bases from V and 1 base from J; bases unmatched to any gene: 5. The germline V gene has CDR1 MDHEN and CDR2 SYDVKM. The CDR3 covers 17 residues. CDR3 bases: TGTGCCAGCAGTTTAGGACTAGCGGGATCCACCCAAGAGACCCAGTACTTC. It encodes CASSLGLAGSTQETQYF.

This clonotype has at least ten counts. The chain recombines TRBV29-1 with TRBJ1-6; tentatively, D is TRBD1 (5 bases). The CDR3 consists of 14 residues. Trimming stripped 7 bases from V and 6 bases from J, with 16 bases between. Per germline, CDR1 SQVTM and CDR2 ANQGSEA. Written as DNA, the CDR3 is TGCAGCGCCCAGGATGGAGGGGTTAATTCACCCCTCCACTTT. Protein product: CSAQDGGVNSPLHF.

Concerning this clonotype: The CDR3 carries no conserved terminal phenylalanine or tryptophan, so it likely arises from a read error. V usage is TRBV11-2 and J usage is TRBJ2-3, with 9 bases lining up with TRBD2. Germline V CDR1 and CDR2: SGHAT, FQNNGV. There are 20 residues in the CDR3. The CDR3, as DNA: TGTGCCAGCGGCTTAAGGGGCCTAGCGGGATTGAGAGTCCGCACACATACGCAGTATTTA. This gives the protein CASGLRGLAGLRVRTHTQYL.

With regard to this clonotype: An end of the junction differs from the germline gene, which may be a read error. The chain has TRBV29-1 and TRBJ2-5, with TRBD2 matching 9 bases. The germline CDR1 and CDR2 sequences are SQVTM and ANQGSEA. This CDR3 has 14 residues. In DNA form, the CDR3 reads TGCAGTGTTGATTATCCTAGCGGGAATGAGACCCAGTACTTC. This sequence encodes CSVDYPSGNETQYF.

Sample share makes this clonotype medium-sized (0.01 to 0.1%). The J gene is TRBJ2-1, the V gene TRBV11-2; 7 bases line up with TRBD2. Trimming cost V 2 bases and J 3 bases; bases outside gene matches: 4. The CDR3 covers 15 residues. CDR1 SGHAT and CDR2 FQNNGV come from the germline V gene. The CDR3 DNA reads TGTGCCAGCAGCTTAACGCAGCGGGACTACAATGAGCAGTTCTTC. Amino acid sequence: CASSLTQRDYNEQFF.

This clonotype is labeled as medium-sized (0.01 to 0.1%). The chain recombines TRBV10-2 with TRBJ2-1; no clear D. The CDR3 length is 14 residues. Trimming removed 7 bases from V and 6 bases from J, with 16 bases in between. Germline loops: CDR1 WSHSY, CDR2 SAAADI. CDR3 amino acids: CASTAPLQSNEQFF. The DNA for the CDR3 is TGCGCCAGCACGGCTCCCCTACAGAGCAATGAGCAGTTCTTC.

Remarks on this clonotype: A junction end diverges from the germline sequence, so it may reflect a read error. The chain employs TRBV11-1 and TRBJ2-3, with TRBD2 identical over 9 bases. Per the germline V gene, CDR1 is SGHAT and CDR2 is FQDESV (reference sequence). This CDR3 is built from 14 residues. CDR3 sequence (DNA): TGTGCCAGGAGCTTAAAGCAACGTGCGGGAGGGTCTCACTTT. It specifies CARSLKQRAGGSHF. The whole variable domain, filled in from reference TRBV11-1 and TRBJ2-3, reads EAEVAQSPRYKITEKSQAVAFWCDPISGHATLYWYRQILGQGPELLVQFQDESVVDDSQLPKDRFSAERLKGVDSTLKIQPAELGDSAMYLCARSLKQRAGGSHFGPGTRLTVL.

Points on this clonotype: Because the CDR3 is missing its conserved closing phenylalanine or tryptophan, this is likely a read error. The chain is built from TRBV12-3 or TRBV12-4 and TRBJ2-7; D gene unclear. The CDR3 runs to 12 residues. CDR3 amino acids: CAGSGSSREQYL. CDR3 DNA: TGTGCCGGCAGTGGGTCCTCCCGCGAGCAGTACCTC.

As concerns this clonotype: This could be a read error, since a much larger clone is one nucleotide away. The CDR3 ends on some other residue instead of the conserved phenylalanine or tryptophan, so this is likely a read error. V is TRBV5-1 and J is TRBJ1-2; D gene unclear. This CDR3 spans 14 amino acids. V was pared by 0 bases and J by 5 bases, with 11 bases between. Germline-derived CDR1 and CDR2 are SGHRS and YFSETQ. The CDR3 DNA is TGCGCCAGCAGCTTGGCGGGATTCGAGTATGGCTACACCCTC. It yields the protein CASSLAGFEYGYTL.

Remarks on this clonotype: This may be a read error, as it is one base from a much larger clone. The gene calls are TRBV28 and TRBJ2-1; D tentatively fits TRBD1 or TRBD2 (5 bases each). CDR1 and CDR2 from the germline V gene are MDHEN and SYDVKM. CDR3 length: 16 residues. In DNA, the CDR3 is TGTGGCAGCAGTTCACTTTCGGGACCATCACGCAGGGAGCAGTTCTTC. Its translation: CGSSSLSGPSRREQFF. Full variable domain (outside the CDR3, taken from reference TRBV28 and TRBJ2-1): DVKVTQSSRYLVKRTGEKVFLECVQDMDHENMFWYRQDPGLGLRLIYFSYDVKMKEKGDIPEGYSVSREKKERFSLILESASTNQTSMYLCGSSSLSGPSRREQFFGPGTRLTVL.

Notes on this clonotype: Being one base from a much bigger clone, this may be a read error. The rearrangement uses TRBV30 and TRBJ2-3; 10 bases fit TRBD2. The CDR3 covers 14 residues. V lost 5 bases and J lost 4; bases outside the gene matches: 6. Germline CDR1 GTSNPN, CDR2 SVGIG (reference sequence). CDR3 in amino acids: CAWGLGLAADTQYF. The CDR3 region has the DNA TGTGCCTGGGGCCTCGGACTAGCGGCAGATACGCAGTATTTT.

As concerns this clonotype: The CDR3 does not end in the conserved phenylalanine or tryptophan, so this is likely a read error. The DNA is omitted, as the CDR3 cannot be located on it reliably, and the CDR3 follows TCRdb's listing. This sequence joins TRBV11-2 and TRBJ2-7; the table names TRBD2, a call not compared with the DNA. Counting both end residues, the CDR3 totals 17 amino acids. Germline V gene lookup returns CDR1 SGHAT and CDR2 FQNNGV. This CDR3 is CASSSQRTSGLTYEQQY.

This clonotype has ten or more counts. CDR3 sequence: CASSLYAGSTGELFF. The CDR3 DNA sequence: TGTGCCAGCAGCTTATACGCGGGAAGCACCGGGGAGCTGTTTTTT. The V call is TRBV7-9, the J call TRBJ2-2, with D perhaps TRBD2 (6 bases). The CDR3 consists of 15 residues. V was pared by 2 bases and J by 4 bases, with 11 bases between. Germline V gives CDR1 SEHNR, CDR2 FQNEAQ (reference sequence).

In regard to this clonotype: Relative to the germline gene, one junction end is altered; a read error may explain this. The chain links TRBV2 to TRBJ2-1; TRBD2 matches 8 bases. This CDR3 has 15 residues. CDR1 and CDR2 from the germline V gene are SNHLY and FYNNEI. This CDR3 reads CAISGSGMILDEQFF. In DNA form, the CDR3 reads TGTGCCATCAGTGGTAGCGGGATGATTCTGGATGAGCAGTTCTTC.

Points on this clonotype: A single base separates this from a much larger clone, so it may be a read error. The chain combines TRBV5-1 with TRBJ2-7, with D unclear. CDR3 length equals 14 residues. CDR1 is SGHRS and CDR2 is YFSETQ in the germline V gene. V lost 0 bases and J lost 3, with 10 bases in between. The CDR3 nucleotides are TGCGCCAGCAGCTTGGAAGTGGGTCGCTACGAGCAGTACTTC. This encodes CASSLEVGRYEQYF.

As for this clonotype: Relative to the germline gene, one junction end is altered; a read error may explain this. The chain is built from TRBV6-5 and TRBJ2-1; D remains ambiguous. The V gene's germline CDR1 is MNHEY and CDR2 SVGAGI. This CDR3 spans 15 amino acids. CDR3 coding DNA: TGCACCAGCAGTTACGGTTCCCGCCATTTCGGGGAGCAGTTCTTC. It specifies CTSSYGSRHFGEQFF.

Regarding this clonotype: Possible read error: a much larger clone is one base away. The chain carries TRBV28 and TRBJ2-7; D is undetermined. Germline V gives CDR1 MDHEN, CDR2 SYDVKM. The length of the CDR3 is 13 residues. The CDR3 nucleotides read TGTGGCAGCAGTTTACCTCCCCGGTACGAGCAGTACTTC. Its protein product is CGSSLPPRYEQYF.